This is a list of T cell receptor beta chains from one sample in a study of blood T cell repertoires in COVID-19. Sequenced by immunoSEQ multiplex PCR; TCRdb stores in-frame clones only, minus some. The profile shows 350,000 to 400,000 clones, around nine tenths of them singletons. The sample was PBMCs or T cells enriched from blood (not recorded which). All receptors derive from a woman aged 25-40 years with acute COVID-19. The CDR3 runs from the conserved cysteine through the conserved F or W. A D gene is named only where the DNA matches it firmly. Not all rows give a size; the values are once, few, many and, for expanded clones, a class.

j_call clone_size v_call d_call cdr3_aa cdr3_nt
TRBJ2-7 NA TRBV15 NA CATSRDSEYEQYF TGTGCCACCAGCAGAGATAGCGAATACGAGCAGTACTTC
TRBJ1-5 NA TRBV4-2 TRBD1 CASSQDRGGVYHQPQHF TGTGCCAGCAGCCAGGACAGGGGCGGGGTGTACCATCAGCCCCAGCATTTT
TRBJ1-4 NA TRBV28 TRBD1 CASRPGGEKLFF TGTGCCAGCAGGCCAGGGGGTGAAAAACTGTTTTTT
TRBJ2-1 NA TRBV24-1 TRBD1 CATSDSGQGYYNEQFF TGTGCCACCAGTGATTCGGGACAGGGGTACTACAATGAGCAGTTCTTC
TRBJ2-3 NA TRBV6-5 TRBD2 CASSYSTSGFADTQYF TGTGCCAGCAGTTACTCAACTAGCGGGTTCGCAGATACGCAGTATTTT
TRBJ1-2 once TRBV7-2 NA CASSLGQGRGYTF TGTGCCAGCAGCTTAGGGCAGGGTCGTGGCTACACCTTC
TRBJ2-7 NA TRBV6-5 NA CASRDSLKYEQYF TGTGCCAGCAGGGACAGCTTAAAGTACGAGCAGTACTTC
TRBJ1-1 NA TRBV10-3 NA CAISATELNTEAFF TGTGCCATCAGTGCGACAGAGCTGAACACTGAAGCTTTCTTT
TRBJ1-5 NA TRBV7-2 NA CASSLTGSNQPQHF TGTGCCAGCAGCTTGACAGGTAGCAATCAGCCCCAGCATTTT
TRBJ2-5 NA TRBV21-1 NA CASRRTSSKLQYF TGTGCCAGCAGAAGGACTAGTAGTAAGCTTCAGTACTTC
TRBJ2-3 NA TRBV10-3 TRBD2 CAIRTSGVSDTQYF TGTGCCATCAGGACTAGCGGGGTATCGGATACGCAGTATTTT
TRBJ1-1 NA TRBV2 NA CASSEGWPRQYTEAFF TGTGCCAGCAGTGAAGGTTGGCCTAGGCAGTACACTGAAGCTTTCTTT
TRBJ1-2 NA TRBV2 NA CASSDRGGYGYTF TGTGCCAGCAGTGACAGGGGCGGCTATGGCTACACCTTC
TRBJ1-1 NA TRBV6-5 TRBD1 CATPQGKNTEAFF TGTGCCACTCCACAGGGGAAGAACACTGAAGCTTTCTTT
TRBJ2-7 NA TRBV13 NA CASSARDTPYEQYF TGTGCCAGCAGCGCTAGGGACACCCCCTACGAGCAGTACTTC
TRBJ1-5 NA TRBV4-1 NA CASSQMTGGRDQPQHF TGCGCCAGCAGCCAGATGACAGGAGGAAGGGATCAGCCCCAGCATTTT
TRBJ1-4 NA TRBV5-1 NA CASSFEVSGMRNEKLFF TGCGCCAGCAGCTTTGAAGTTTCGGGAATGCGAAATGAAAAACTGTTTTTT
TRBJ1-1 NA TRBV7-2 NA CASSEDRNTEAFF TGTGCCAGCAGCGAGGACAGGAACACTGAAGCTTTCTTT
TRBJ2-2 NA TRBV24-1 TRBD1 CATSDFAQGTGELFF TGTGCCACCAGTGATTTTGCACAGGGGACCGGGGAGCTGTTTTTT
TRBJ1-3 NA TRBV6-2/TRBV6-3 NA CASSRHSPGNTIYF TGTGCCAGCAGCCGACATTCCCCTGGAAACACCATATATTTT
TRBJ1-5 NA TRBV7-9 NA CASSLEGGGQPQHF TGTGCCAGCAGCTTAGAGGGAGGAGGGCAGCCCCAGCATTTT
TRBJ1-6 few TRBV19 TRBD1 CASSTYPLTGVSSYNSPLHF TGTGCCAGTAGTACCTATCCCTTAACAGGGGTGAGCTCCTATAATTCACCCCTCCACTTT
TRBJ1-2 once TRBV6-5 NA CASTAGYYGYTF TGTGCCAGCACCGCAGGGTACTATGGCTACACCTTC
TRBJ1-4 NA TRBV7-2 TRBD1 CASSFTTGAGEKLFF TGTGCCAGCAGCTTTACGACAGGGGCCGGGGAAAAACTGTTTTTT
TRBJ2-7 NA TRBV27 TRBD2 CASSPHGLASSYEQYF TGTGCCAGCAGCCCCCATGGACTAGCCAGCTCCTACGAGCAGTACTTC
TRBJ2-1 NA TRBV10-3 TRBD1 CAISERDRDNEQFF TGTGCCATCAGTGAAAGGGACAGGGACAATGAGCAGTTCTTC
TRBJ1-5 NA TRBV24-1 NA CATSDLKAGPDDNQPQHF TGTGCCACCAGTGATTTAAAGGCAGGTCCCGACGACAATCAGCCCCAGCATTTT
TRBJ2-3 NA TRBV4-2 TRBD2 CASSSSGGTDTQYF TGTGCCAGCAGTTCTAGCGGGGGGACAGATACGCAGTATTTT
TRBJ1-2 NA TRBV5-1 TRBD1 CASSLGQGNYGYTF TGCGCCAGCAGCTTGGGACAGGGTAACTATGGCTACACCTTC
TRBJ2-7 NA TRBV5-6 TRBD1 CASSLGPGQGYEQYF TGTGCCAGCAGCTTGGGTCCGGGACAGGGGTACGAGCAGTACTTC
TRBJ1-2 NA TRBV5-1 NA CASSSGDGYTF TGCGCCAGCAGCTCGGGAGATGGCTACACCTTC
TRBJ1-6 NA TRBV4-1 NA CASGAVGNSPLHF TGCGCCAGCGGGGCAGTGGGTAATTCACCCCTCCACTTT
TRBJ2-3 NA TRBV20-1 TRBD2 CSASRSGGAPDTQYF TGCAGTGCTAGTCGTAGCGGGGGGGCCCCAGATACGCAGTATTTT
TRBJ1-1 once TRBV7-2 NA CASSWGVAEAFF TGTGCCAGCAGCTGGGGGGTCGCTGAAGCTTTCTTT
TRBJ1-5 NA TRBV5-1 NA CASSLGGVYQPQHF TGCGCCAGCAGCTTGGGCGGGGTCTATCAGCCCCAGCATTTT
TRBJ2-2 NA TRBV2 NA CASSTGGAGELFF TGTGCCAGCAGTACAGGGGGGGCCGGGGAGCTGTTTTTT
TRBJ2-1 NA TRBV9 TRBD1 CASSVGDRNNEQFF TGTGCCAGCAGCGTAGGGGACAGAAACAATGAGCAGTTCTTC
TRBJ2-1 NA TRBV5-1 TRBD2 CASSSSGRVDNEQFF TGCGCCAGCAGCTCGTCGGGGAGGGTGGACAATGAGCAGTTCTTC
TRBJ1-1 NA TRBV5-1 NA CASSLAATVNTEAFF TGCGCCAGCAGCTTGGCCGCGACAGTGAACACTGAAGCTTTCTTT
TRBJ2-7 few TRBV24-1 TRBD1 CATRMRPGQTYEQYF TGTGCCACCAGGATGAGACCGGGACAGACCTACGAGCAGTACTTC
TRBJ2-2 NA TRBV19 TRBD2 CASSKAITSGGPGELFF TGTGCCAGTAGTAAAGCTATTACTAGCGGGGGCCCCGGGGAGCTGTTTTTT
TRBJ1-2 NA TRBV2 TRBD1 CASSEQGANYGYTF TGTGCCAGCAGTGAACAGGGGGCTAACTATGGCTACACCTTC
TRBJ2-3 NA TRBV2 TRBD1 CASSRNYRGMEDTQYF TGTGCCAGCAGCCGCAACTACAGGGGGATGGAAGATACGCAGTATTTT
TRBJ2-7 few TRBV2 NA CASSEWGNYEQYF TGTGCCAGCAGTGAATGGGGCAACTACGAGCAGTACTTC
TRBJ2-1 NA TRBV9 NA CASSGGDEQFF TGTGCCAGCAGCGGGGGGGATGAGCAGTTCTTC
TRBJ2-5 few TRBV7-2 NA CASSLGSGSETQYF TGTGCCAGCAGCTTAGGATCGGGATCAGAGACCCAGTACTTC
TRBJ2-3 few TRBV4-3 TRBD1 CASSRTGADTQYF TGCGCCAGCAGCCGGACAGGGGCAGATACGCAGTATTTT
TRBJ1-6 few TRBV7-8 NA CASSNTNYNSPLHF TGTGCCAGCAGCAATACTAACTATAATTCACCCCTCCACTTT